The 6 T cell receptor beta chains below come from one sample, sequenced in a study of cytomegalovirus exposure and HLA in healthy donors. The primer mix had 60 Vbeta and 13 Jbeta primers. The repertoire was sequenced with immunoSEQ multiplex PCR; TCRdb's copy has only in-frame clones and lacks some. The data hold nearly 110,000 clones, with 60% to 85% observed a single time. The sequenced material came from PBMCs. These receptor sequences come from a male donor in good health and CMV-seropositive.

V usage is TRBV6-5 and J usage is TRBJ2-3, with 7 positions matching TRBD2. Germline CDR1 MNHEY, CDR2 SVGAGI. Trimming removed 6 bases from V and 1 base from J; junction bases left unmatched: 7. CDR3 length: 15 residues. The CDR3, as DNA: TGTGCCAGCAGGGCCACTAGCGTAGGCACAGATACGCAGTATTTT. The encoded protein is CASRATSVGTDTQYF.

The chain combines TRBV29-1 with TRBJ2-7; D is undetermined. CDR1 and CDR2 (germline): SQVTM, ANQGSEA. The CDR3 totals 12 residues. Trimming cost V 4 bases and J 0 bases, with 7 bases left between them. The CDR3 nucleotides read TGCAGCGTTGTGGAGAGCTCCTACGAGCAGTACTTC. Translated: CSVVESSYEQYF.

The CDR3 reads CASSPSSLLAGGELFF. The CDR3, as DNA: TGTGCCAGCAGCCCAAGCAGCCTTCTAGCGGGCGGGGAGCTGTTTTTT. This chain uses TRBV7-6 with TRBJ2-2; TRBD2 matches 8 bases. Germline V CDR1 and CDR2: SGHVS, FNYEAQ. The CDR3 runs 16 residues. V trimming: 5 bases; J trimming: 7 bases; junction bases outside the gene matches: 12.

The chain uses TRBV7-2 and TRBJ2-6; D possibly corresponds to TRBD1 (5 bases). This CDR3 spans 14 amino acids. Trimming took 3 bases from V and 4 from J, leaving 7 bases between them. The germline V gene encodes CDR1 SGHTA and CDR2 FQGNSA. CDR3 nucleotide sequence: TGTGCCAGCAGCTTTAAGGGGGGGGCCAACGTCCTGACTTTC. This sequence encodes CASSFKGGANVLTF.

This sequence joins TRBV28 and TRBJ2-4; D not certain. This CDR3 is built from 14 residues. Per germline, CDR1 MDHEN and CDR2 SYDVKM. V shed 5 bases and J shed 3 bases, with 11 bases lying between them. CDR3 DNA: TGTGCCAGCAGTACGCCCAACAGCAAAAACATTCAGTACTTC. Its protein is CASSTPNSKNIQYF.

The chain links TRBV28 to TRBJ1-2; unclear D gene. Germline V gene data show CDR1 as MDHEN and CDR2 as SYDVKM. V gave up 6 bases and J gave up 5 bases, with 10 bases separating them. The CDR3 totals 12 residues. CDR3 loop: CASSTYLYGYTF. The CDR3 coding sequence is TGTGCCAGCAGCACCTACCTATATGGCTACACCTTC.